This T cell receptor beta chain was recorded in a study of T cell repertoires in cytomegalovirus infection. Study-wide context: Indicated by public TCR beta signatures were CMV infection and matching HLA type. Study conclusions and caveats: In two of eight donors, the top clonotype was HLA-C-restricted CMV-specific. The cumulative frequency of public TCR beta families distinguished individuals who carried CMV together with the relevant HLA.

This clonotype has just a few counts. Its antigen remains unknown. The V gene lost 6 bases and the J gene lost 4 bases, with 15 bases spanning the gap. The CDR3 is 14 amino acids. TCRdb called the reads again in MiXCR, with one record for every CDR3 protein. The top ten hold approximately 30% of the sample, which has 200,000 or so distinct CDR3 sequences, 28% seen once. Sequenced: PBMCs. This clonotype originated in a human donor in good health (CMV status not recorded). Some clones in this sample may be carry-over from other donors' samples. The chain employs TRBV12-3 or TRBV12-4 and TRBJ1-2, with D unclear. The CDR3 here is CASRPSGRAYGYTF. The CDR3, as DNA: TGTGCCAGCAGGCCCTCGGGCAGAGCCTATGGCTACACCTTC.